The 3 T cell receptor beta chains given below trace back to one sample, sequenced in a study of blood T cell repertoires in COVID-19 (TCRdb year 2020). Libraries were constructed by the immunoSEQ multiplex PCR assay. As stored in TCRdb, this immuneACCESS dataset retains in-frame rearrangements with V and J assigned. A fraction of the clones does not appear; measured against another copy, unresolved V genes explain less than half of the discrepancy, and the remainder lacks a known reason. The sample table holds around 68,000 clones, of which more than 60% were seen once. The biggest ten clones account for 9.8% of the sample. Sequences were obtained from peripheral blood. These receptors were collected from a woman aged 45-60 years with acute or convalescent COVID-19.

The rearrangement uses TRBV27 and TRBJ1-2, with 9 positions matching TRBD1. The trim removed 5 bases at V and 2 bases at J, leaving 6 bases unmatched. Germline-derived CDR1 and CDR2 are MNHEY and SMNVEV (reference sequence). CDR3 length: 15 residues. The CDR3 nucleotides read TGTGCCAGCAGTAGAGCCGGGACAGGGAACTATGGCTACACCTTC. It specifies CASSRAGTGNYGYTF.

The V gene is TRBV9, the J gene TRBJ2-5; possibly TRBD2 for D (6 bases). CDR1 and CDR2 from the germline V gene are SGDLS and YYNGEE. V dropped 4 bases and J dropped 0 bases, with 13 bases sitting between them. This CDR3 region has 15 residues. In DNA form, the CDR3 reads TGTGCCAGCAGCTGGTCGGAGGGGTACCAAGAGACCCAGTACTTC. Amino acids: CASSWSEGYQETQYF.

The genes are TRBV5-6 and TRBJ1-4, with TRBD1 as a possible D gene (5 bases). The CDR3 spans 12 residues. Trimming shortened V by 7 bases and J by 5 bases, and 9 bases separated the two germline ends. Germline V gives CDR1 SGHDT, CDR2 YYEEEE. The CDR3 reads CASAGLNEKLFF. The CDR3 region has the DNA TGTGCCAGCGCAGGGCTCAATGAAAAACTGTTTTTT.